The T cell receptor beta chain described here comes from a study of Ad26.COV2.S vaccination and SARS-CoV-2 variants. The repertoire was sequenced with immunoSEQ multiplex PCR; TCRdb's copy has only in-frame clones and lacks some. The sample lists 300,000 to 400,000 clones; around 89% were seen once. Noted treatment: over 15 received Ad26.COV2.S at low or high dose, single or two shots; about 5 received placebo; per-sample allocation not given. Samples analyzed were those drawn on day 63 after the first vaccine or placebo injection. The sample here was peripheral blood, taken in a trial of Ad26.COV2.S vaccine versus placebo. The clonotype was recovered from a person aged 18 to 59 who received the Ad26.COV2.S COVID-19 vaccine or a placebo.

This CDR3 reads CASRDGVSYEQYF. The CDR3 DNA reads as TGTGCCAGCAGGGACGGGGTAAGCTACGAGCAGTACTTC. V is TRBV7-2 and J is TRBJ2-7; possibly TRBD2 for D (5 bases). Per the germline V gene, CDR1 is SGHTA and CDR2 is FQGNSA. V shed 6 bases and J shed 3 bases, with 12 bases lying between them. The CDR3 covers 13 residues.